The clone carrying this T cell receptor (beta chain) occurred a few times. Its antigen is unidentified. The record originates from a study of T cell repertoires in cytomegalovirus infection. The CDR3 runs 14 residues. V was clipped by 3 bases and J by 4 bases, with 11 bases between them. TCRdb re-derived calls from the reads in MiXCR, one entry per CDR3 protein. The table lists approximately 280,000 distinct CDR3 sequences, less than 25% of them singletons. The receptor comes from a human donor in good health (CMV status not recorded). Some clones in this sample may be carry-over from other donors' samples. V gene TRBV12-3 or TRBV12-4 combines with J gene TRBJ2-3; D gene unclear. Sequences were derived from cultured PBMCs, sampled from culture after CMV antigen stimulation. This CDR3 is CASSLTVTADTQYF. The DNA for the CDR3 is TGTGCCAGCAGTTTGACCGTCACGGCAGATACGCAGTATTTT.